This T cell receptor beta chain derives from a study of cytomegalovirus exposure and HLA in healthy donors. CDR1 SGHRS and CDR2 YFSETQ come from the germline V gene. V was pared by 0 bases and J by 2 bases, with 2 bases of the junction left unmatched. The CDR3 spans 16 residues. Some clones are missing from TCRdb's copy, which holds only in-frame ones; the method was immunoSEQ multiplex PCR. The table includes around 160,000 clones, almost 85% detected once. With regard to this clone: The antigen remains unidentified.

Study-wide results and limits: While the bulk of TCR sequences proved rare, some public TCRs turned up in many donors. The study put 150 or so TCR beta chains on its list as cytomegalovirus-associated.

Sequencing input: PBMCs. This TCR derives from a young man in good health and CMV-seropositive. The V and J genes are TRBV5-1 and TRBJ2-1; 10 positions match TRBD1. CDR3 bases: TGCGCCAGCAGCTTGGACGGACAGGGGGCCTACAATGAGCAGTTCTTC. It is translated as CASSLDGQGAYNEQFF.